This is a list of T cell receptor beta chains from one sample in a study of response to subunit inactivated influenza vaccine. TCRdb re-analysed the RT-PCR reads in MiXCR, keeping a single row per CDR3 protein. The table lists 450,000 to 600,000 distinct CDR3 sequences, 16% of them singletons. The sequencing used CD4+ T cells sorted from PBMCs, collected less than 30 months after vaccination. All receptors derive from a man aged 45 to 75 who received an inactivated influenza vaccine. CDR3s include the opening cysteine and the closing phenylalanine or tryptophan. A D gene is named only where the DNA matches it firmly. Only part of the rows carry a size: once, few, many, or a class if the clone is expanded.

TRBV12-3/TRBV12-4	NA	TRBJ1-6	many	TGTGCCAGCACCTTGGGGGCAGTTGGTTCACCCCTCCACTTT	CASTLGAVGSPLHF
TRBV3-1	TRBD2	TRBJ2-7	few	TGTGCCAGCAGCCAAGAACTAGCGGGGGGCTCCTACGAGCAGTACTTC	CASSQELAGGSYEQYF
TRBV11-2	TRBD1	TRBJ2-1	once	TGTGCCAGCAGCCCTGGACAGGGTGACTACAATGAGCAGTTCTTC	CASSPGQGDYNEQFF
TRBV4-1	TRBD2	TRBJ2-7	NA	TGCGCCAGCAGCCGCGGACTAGACAGTGGCGAGCAGTACTTC	CASSRGLDSGEQYF
TRBV7-9	TRBD2	TRBJ2-4	NA	TGTGCCAGCAGCTTAGAAGGCGGGGGAGCAAACATTCAGTACTTC	CASSLEGGGANIQYF
TRBV6-1	NA	TRBJ1-1	few	TGTGCCAGCAGTGGACGGAAGAGGGACACTGAAGCTTTCTTT	CASSGRKRDTEAFF
TRBV20-1	NA	TRBJ2-1	few	TGCAGTGCGAGGGGGTCTGTATCCTACAATGAGCAGTTCTTC	CSARGSVSYNEQFF
TRBV12-3/TRBV12-4	TRBD1	TRBJ1-5	NA	TGTGCCAGCGACAGGGGCAATCAGCCCCAGCATTTT	CASDRGNQPQHF
TRBV20-1	TRBD2	TRBJ2-1	NA	TGCAGTGCTAGAGTCTTTGGGACTAGCGGGAGAAATGAGCAGTTCTTC	CSARVFGTSGRNEQFF
TRBV5-1	NA	TRBJ2-7	few	TGCGCCAGCAGCCCTGGGGCCCCCTTCTACGAGCAGTACTTC	CASSPGAPFYEQYF
TRBV15	TRBD2	TRBJ2-1	NA	TGTGCCACCAGCAGGGAGGGTAGCGGGAGCTCCTACAATGAGCAGTTCTTC	CATSREGSGSSYNEQFF
TRBV7-2	NA	TRBJ2-5	few	TGTGCCAGCAGCCCTCGACAGGCGATGCAGACCCAGTACTTC	CASSPRQAMQTQYF
TRBV20-1	NA	TRBJ2-1	NA	TGCAGTGCTAGTCTCCTTGGGGACAATGAGCAGTTCTTC	CSASLLGDNEQFF
TRBV6-2/TRBV6-3	TRBD2	TRBJ2-4	few	TGTGCCAGCAGGGACCCTAGCGGGAGCAAAAACATTCAGTACTTC	CASRDPSGSKNIQYF
TRBV4-3	NA	TRBJ1-1	NA	TGCGCCAGCAGCCAAGATGGAAATATGAACACTGAAGCTTTCTTT	CASSQDGNMNTEAFF
TRBV29-1	TRBD1	TRBJ2-7	many	TGCAGCGTTCAATCCGGGACAGGGCCCTACGAGCAGTACTTC	CSVQSGTGPYEQYF
TRBV19	TRBD2	TRBJ2-3	NA	TGTGCCAGTAGTTGGGCGGGAGCGTCAAATCAAGATACGCAGTATTTT	CASSWAGASNQDTQYF
TRBV24-1	NA	TRBJ2-2	few	TGTGCCACCAGTGGCCCCGGGAGTCAAAACACCGGGGAGCTGTTTTTT	CATSGPGSQNTGELFF
TRBV9	TRBD1	TRBJ2-2	few	TGTGCCAGCAGCGCCCAGGGGGTCGGGGAGCTGTTTTTT	CASSAQGVGELFF
TRBV20-1	TRBD1	TRBJ1-1	NA	TGCAGTGCTTCGGAAGACAGGGGGCGGTTCCTCCACACTGAAGCTTTCTTT	CSASEDRGRFLHTEAFF
TRBV6-5	NA	TRBJ1-1	NA	TGTGCCAGCAGTCCCGGGACCCCGGCGGCTTTCTTT	CASSPGTPAAFF
TRBV30	TRBD1	TRBJ1-6	many	TGTGCCTGGAGTGTACAGGGGCCCCTCCACTTT	CAWSVQGPLHF
TRBV5-1	NA	TRBJ1-5	few	TGCGCCAGCAGCTTGGACGGAATGAGAAATCAGCCCCAGCATTTT	CASSLDGMRNQPQHF
TRBV3-1	TRBD1	TRBJ2-4	NA	TGTGCCAGCAGCCAAGGTCGAGGGGGCGCCAAAAACATTCAGTACTTC	CASSQGRGGAKNIQYF
TRBV5-6	NA	TRBJ2-1	NA	TGTGCCAGCAGCTCAGCGCCCGGGGATGAGCAGTTCTTC	CASSSAPGDEQFF
TRBV9	TRBD2	TRBJ2-2	NA	TGTGCCAGCAGCGTAGCCGGGGGGATAAACACCGGGGAGCTGTTTTTT	CASSVAGGINTGELFF
TRBV20-1	NA	TRBJ1-1	NA	TGCAGCCGTTCATCGGATAACACTGAAGCTTTCTTT	CSRSSDNTEAFF
TRBV6-1	NA	TRBJ1-5	NA	TGTGCCAGCAGCCTCCCCCGCAATAGCAATCAGCCCCAGCATTTT	CASSLPRNSNQPQHF
TRBV5-1	NA	TRBJ1-3	NA	TGCGCCAGCAAGCTGTCAGGGGCGCCAGGAAACACCATATATTTT	CASKLSGAPGNTIYF
TRBV12-3/TRBV12-4	TRBD2	TRBJ2-7	few	TGTGCCAGCAGTTTACGGCTAGCGGGGATCGAGGCGTACTTC	CASSLRLAGIEAYF
TRBV6-1	TRBD1	TRBJ1-6	few	TGTGCCAGCAGGACGGACAGGAAGGATTCACCCCTCCACTTT	CASRTDRKDSPLHF
TRBV12-3/TRBV12-4	NA	TRBJ1-4	NA	TGTGCCAGCAGCAGACAGTCACCTGAAAAACTGTTTTTT	CASSRQSPEKLFF
TRBV21-1	NA	TRBJ2-7	NA	TGTGCCAGCACGCCCGAGCAGTACTTC	CASTPEQYF
TRBV7-6	TRBD1	TRBJ2-2	few	TGTGCCAGCAGCTTCTCAGGGGGCAGGAACACCGGGGAGCTGTTTTTT	CASSFSGGRNTGELFF
TRBV12-3/TRBV12-4	TRBD2	TRBJ2-7	few	TGTGCCAGCAGAGCTAGCGGGAGGATCTACGAGCAGTACTTC	CASRASGRIYEQYF
TRBV6-1	TRBD1	TRBJ1-1	NA	TGTGCCAGCAGGGGGACAGAGAGAACACTGAAGCCCCGAGAAGCTTTCTTT	CASRGTERTLKPREAFF
TRBV4-3	NA	TRBJ2-1	few	TGCGCCAGCAGCCAACTTCAGGACAGCTACAATGAGCAGTTCTTC	CASSQLQDSYNEQFF
TRBV18	TRBD1	TRBJ1-4	few	TGTGCCAGCTCACCAGGCGGGACAGGGGGGCCCGAAGGACTGTTTTTT	CASSPGGTGGPEGLFF
TRBV15	TRBD2	TRBJ2-2	NA	TGTGCCACCAGCAGAGATACGGCTAGCGGGAGGTCTCCGAACACCGGGGAGCTGTTTTTT	CATSRDTASGRSPNTGELFF
TRBV20-1	TRBD2	TRBJ2-3	NA	TGCAGTGCTCGAACCCGTCCCACAGCGGGAGCCACAGATACGCAGTATTTT	CSARTRPTAGATDTQYF
TRBV18	TRBD1	TRBJ2-3	many	TGTGCCAGCTCACCACGGGACAGGGGGATCACAGATACGCAGTATTTT	CASSPRDRGITDTQYF
TRBV11-2	NA	TRBJ1-2	once	TGTGCCAGCAGTTCAACCGAGGGGGTCTATGGCTACACCTTC	CASSSTEGVYGYTF
TRBV19	TRBD1	TRBJ2-5	NA	TGTGCCAGTAGTATGTGGACAGGGTCCCAAGAGACCCAGTACTTC	CASSMWTGSQETQYF